The T cell receptor (beta chain) described here comes from a study of CD8+CD57+ T cells in acquired aplastic anemia. Study-level points and caveats: Comparison of patients with controls identified approximately 28 shared CD8+ CDR3 sequences.

The use of genomic DNA as template underpinned the TCR beta VDJ and CDR3 profiling. TCRdb reanalysed the reads using MiXCR and keeps one entry per CDR3 protein. The repertoire holds 150,000 to 200,000 distinct CDR3 sequences, with around 50% as singletons. Trimming took 0 bases from V and 2 from J; bases not matched to a gene: 4. CDR3 length: 17 amino acids. Germline-derived CDR1 and CDR2 are LGHNA and YNFKEQ. Before being chosen for sequencing, patients had shown CD8+CD57+ cell expansion by flow cytometry. Diagnosis of severe acquired aplastic anemia applied to all patients. Worth noting for this clonotype: Antigen specificity is unknown.

The specimen was sorted CD4+, CD8+, or CD8+CD57+ T cells (not recorded which) from PBMCs. V and J are TRBV4-2 and TRBJ2-6; TRBD2 matches at 7 bases. This sequence originates from a human donor with aplastic anemia. The CDR3 nucleotides read TGTGCCAGCAGCCAAGAAATGGGAGGGGCTGGGGCCAACGTCCTGACTTTC. Its translation is CASSQEMGGAGANVLTF.